These 27 T cell receptor beta chains came from one sample sequenced in a study of blood T cell repertoires in COVID-19. The table came from immunoSEQ multiplex PCR; TCRdb's copy has only in-frame clones and leaves some out. In the table there are some 140,000 clones, more than 75% of which are singletons. The sequencing input was peripheral blood. All receptors derive from an elderly man with acute or convalescent COVID-19.

This chain joins TRBV2 and TRBJ1-2; possibly TRBD1 for D (5 bases). The V end lost 3 bases, the J end lost 4 bases, and 12 bases lay between the germline ends. CDR1 is SNHLY and CDR2 is FYNNEI in the germline V gene. This CDR3 is 14 amino acids long. As DNA, the CDR3 is TGTGCCAGCAGTGACAGGGAGGAGGGCTATGGCTACACCTTC. It yields the protein CASSDREEGYGYTF. Together with reference TRBV2 and TRBJ1-2, the CDR3 gives the full variable domain: EPEVTQTPSHQVTQMGQEVILRCVPISNHLYFYWYRQILGQKVEFLVSFYNNEISEKSEIFDDQFSVERPDGSNFTLKIRSTKLEDSAMYFCASSDREEGYGYTFGSGTRLTVV.

The V and J genes are TRBV27 and TRBJ1-5, with D perhaps matching TRBD1 (5 bases). The germline V and J ends were trimmed by 5 bases and 3 bases, with 20 bases remaining between them. CDR1 is MNHEY and CDR2 is SMNVEV in the germline V gene (reference sequence). This CDR3 has 17 amino acids. Written as DNA, the CDR3 is TGTGCCAGCAGTATCCCGGTGGGAGGGGAGGCCAATCAGCCCCAGCATTTT. Encoded protein: CASSIPVGGEANQPQHF.

V gene TRBV6-6 combines with J gene TRBJ2-4; D might be TRBD1 (6 bases). The CDR3 is 16 amino acids. The V gene lost 2 bases and the J gene lost 1 base, with 12 bases spanning the gap. Looked up from germline, CDR1 is MNHNY and CDR2 is SVGAGI (reference sequence). CDR3 in DNA: TGTGCCAGCAGTTACCAGCCAGGGGAGGCCAAAAACATTCAGTACTTC. Amino acids: CASSYQPGEAKNIQYF.

The V and J genes are TRBV27 and TRBJ1-3; unclear D gene. V was shortened by 8 bases and J by 7 bases, with 9 bases between the two germline ends. CDR1 and CDR2 from the germline V gene are MNHEY and SMNVEV (reference sequence). The CDR3 sequence is 11 residues long. This CDR3 reads CASFFGNTIYF. The CDR3 DNA is TGTGCCAGCTTCTTCGGGAACACCATATATTTT.

The rearrangement links TRBV11-1 to TRBJ1-1; no firm D call. This CDR3 has 13 residues. Germline V gene lookup returns CDR1 SGHAT and CDR2 FQDESV (reference sequence). V was cut by 3 bases and J by 4 bases, with 9 bases left in between. The CDR3 spells CASSFQPGTEAFF. CDR3 DNA sequence: TGTGCCAGCAGCTTCCAGCCGGGCACTGAAGCTTTCTTT.

This clone was seen a single time. V is TRBV6-5 and J is TRBJ2-1; 12 bases match TRBD2. This CDR3 comprises 14 residues. The J segment lost 10 bases and the V segment lost 9 bases, leaving 10 bases of the junction unmatched. Germline CDR1 and CDR2: MNHEY and SVGAGI. CDR3 bases: TGTGCCAGTTCGACTAGCGGGGGCACCTTAGAGCAGTTCTTC. It is translated as CASSTSGGTLEQFF.

The chain uses TRBV7-9 and TRBJ2-1; D remains ambiguous. Trimming took off 3 bases at V and 3 bases at J, with 6 bases between the two ends. The length of the CDR3 is 13 residues. Germline V CDR1 and CDR2: SEHNR, FQNEAQ (reference sequence). This CDR3 reads CASSFSDYNEQFF. The CDR3 region has the DNA TGTGCCAGCAGCTTCAGTGACTACAATGAGCAGTTCTTC.

The V gene is TRBV18, the J gene TRBJ2-2; D ambiguous. Trimming took off 3 bases at V and 3 bases at J, with 8 bases between the two ends. The CDR3 extends over 14 amino acids. Germline CDR1 reads KGHSH; CDR2 reads LQKENI. The CDR3, as DNA: TGTGCCAGCTCACCTATCCAGTACACCGGGGAGCTGTTTTTT. It specifies CASSPIQYTGELFF.

V and J are TRBV11-2 and TRBJ2-7; perhaps TRBD2 as D (6 bases). The CDR3 covers 14 residues. Trimming removed 5 bases from V and 2 bases from J, with 13 bases in between. Germline V gene lookup returns CDR1 SGHAT and CDR2 FQNNGV. The CDR3 loop is CASSLSSVPYEQYF. CDR3 in DNA: TGTGCCAGCAGCCTCTCTAGCGTCCCCTACGAGCAGTACTTC.

The chain recombines TRBV6-2 or TRBV6-3 with TRBJ2-1; 9 bases fit TRBD2. The germline V gene encodes CDR1 MNHEY and CDR2 SVGEGT. This CDR3 comprises 19 residues. V trimming: 2 bases; J trimming: 0 bases; junction bases outside the gene matches: 11. DNA of the CDR3: TGTGCCAGCAGTTACACGAGTTCCGGACTAGCGATCTCCTACAATGAGCAGTTCTTC. Residues: CASSYTSSGLAISYNEQFF.

The chain links TRBV6-2 or TRBV6-3 to TRBJ2-1; a weak D match, TRBD1 (6 bases). Germline V gene sequence: CDR1 MNHEY, CDR2 SVGEGT. CDR3 length: 16 residues. V was shortened by 4 bases and J by 0 bases, with 13 bases between the two germline ends. CDR3 sequence: CASSSRQASSYNEQFF. In DNA, the CDR3 is TGTGCCAGCAGTTCGAGACAGGCGAGCTCCTACAATGAGCAGTTCTTC.

This chain links TRBV3-1 (or the pseudogene TRBV3-2) with TRBJ1-2, with 11 bases aligning to TRBD1. This CDR3 is 16 amino acids long. CDR1 and CDR2 from the germline V gene are LGHDT and YNNKEL (reference sequence). V was pared by 2 bases and J by 2 bases, with 4 bases of the junction left unmatched. The chain's CDR3 is CASSQSRDRGNYGYTF. The CDR3 DNA follows: TGTGCCAGCAGCCAATCTCGGGACAGGGGGAACTATGGCTACACCTTC.

The chain combines TRBV7-2 with TRBJ2-7, with 8 positions matching TRBD1. V trimming: 3 bases; J trimming: 0 bases; junction bases outside the gene matches: 4. The CDR3 has 15 amino acids. The germline CDR1 and CDR2 sequences are SGHTA and FQGNSA. The chain's CDR3 is CASSFPTGASYEQYF. The CDR3, as DNA: TGTGCCAGCAGCTTCCCGACAGGGGCCTCCTACGAGCAGTACTTC.

This clone was detected a few times. The chain recombines TRBV27 with TRBJ1-6, with TRBD1 matching 11 bases. V was pared by 7 bases and J by 8 bases, with 4 bases of the junction left unmatched. The germline gives CDR1 MNHEY, CDR2 SMNVEV (reference sequence). The CDR3 is 14 amino acids. DNA of the CDR3: TGTGCCAGCATGAGGACAGGGGGCCATTCACCCCTCCACTTT. It codes for CASMRTGGHSPLHF.

The chain employs TRBV6-2 or TRBV6-3 and TRBJ2-7; D ambiguous. The CDR3 sequence is 15 residues long. Trimming took off 6 bases at V and 5 bases at J, with 20 bases between the two ends. Per germline, CDR1 MNHEY and CDR2 SVGEGT. For the CDR3, the DNA is TGTGCCAGCAGCCCCCGTCCCTCCAACCGCGACGAGCAGTACTTC. Translated: CASSPRPSNRDEQYF.

This clone was seen ten or more times. The chain recombines TRBV7-8 with TRBJ1-1; D gene unclear. V was clipped by 5 bases and J by 6 bases, with 7 bases between them. CDR3 size: 11 residues. CDR1 and CDR2 from the germline V gene are SGHVS and FQNEAQ. The CDR3 nucleotides are TGTGCCAGCAGCCGATTAGCTGAAGCTTTCTTT. Residues: CASSRLAEAFF.

Only a few counts were recorded for this clone. The genes are TRBV2 and TRBJ2-7; weak D call: TRBD2 (5 bases). The CDR3 runs to 15 residues. The V end lost 0 bases, the J end lost 4 bases, and 13 bases lay between the germline ends. Germline CDR1 SNHLY, CDR2 FYNNEI. CDR3 DNA: TGTGCCAGCAGTGAAGCCGGGATGATGGGATACGAGCAGTACTTC. This gives the protein CASSEAGMMGYEQYF.

The rearrangement links TRBV3-1 (or the pseudogene TRBV3-2) to TRBJ1-2, with D unresolved. The CDR3 totals 13 residues. V gave up 3 bases and J gave up 4 bases, with 9 bases separating them. CDR1 is LGHDT and CDR2 is YNNKEL in the germline V gene (reference sequence). CDR3 nucleotides: TGTGCCAGCAGCCACGGGAGGTCCTATGGCTACACCTTC. Protein: CASSHGRSYGYTF.

This clone was recorded a few times. The gene calls are TRBV13 and TRBJ2-2; 8 bases are shared with TRBD1. The V segment lost 3 bases and the J segment 6 bases; nucleotides outside the gene matches: 0. The CDR3 totals 13 residues. The germline gives CDR1 PRHDT, CDR2 FYEKMQ (reference sequence). CDR3 nucleotide sequence: TGTGCCAGCAGCTTGACAGGGGCCGGGGAGCTGTTTTTT. The encoded protein is CASSLTGAGELFF.

The chain employs TRBV24-1 and TRBJ2-6; D remains ambiguous. Trimming shortened V by 0 bases and J by 0 bases, and 8 bases separated the two germline ends. CDR3 size: 17 residues. Germline CDR1 reads KGHDR; CDR2 reads SFDVKD. This chain's CDR3 is CATSDLVSDSGANVLTF. CDR3 sequence (DNA): TGTGCCACCAGTGATTTGGTCAGTGACTCTGGGGCCAACGTCCTGACTTTC.

The CDR3 DNA reads TGTGCCAGCAGTCAATCCCCAGGGGGCGTTCAGCCCCAGCATTTT. Translated, it gives CASSQSPGGVQPQHF. The gene calls are TRBV6-5 and TRBJ1-5, with 8 nucleotides matching TRBD1. V shed 5 bases, J shed 6 bases, and the junction held 9 bases outside the gene matches. This CDR3 has 15 amino acids. In germline, CDR1 is MNHEY, CDR2 SVGAGI.

This clone has only one observation. This sequence joins TRBV28 and TRBJ2-2; D ambiguous. V was cut by 6 bases and J by 5 bases, with 10 bases left in between. Germline V gives CDR1 MDHEN, CDR2 SYDVKM. This CDR3 comprises 13 residues. CDR3 sequence (DNA): TGTGCCAGCAGGGTCCGGTCGACCGGGGAGCTGTTTTTT. It is translated as CASRVRSTGELFF.

The V gene is TRBV3-1 (or the pseudogene TRBV3-2), the J gene TRBJ1-1, with TRBD1 as a possible D gene (5 bases). Trimming stripped 4 bases from V and 7 bases from J, with 16 bases between. Looked up from germline, CDR1 is LGHDT and CDR2 is YNNKEL (reference sequence). The CDR3 is 14 amino acids. CDR3 residues: CASSPTDITSEAFF. CDR3 coding DNA: TGTGCCAGCAGCCCCACGGACATAACGAGTGAAGCTTTCTTT.

The chain is built from TRBV9 and TRBJ2-7; 8 bases match TRBD2. This CDR3 spans 16 amino acids. The germline CDR1 and CDR2 sequences are SGDLS and YYNGEE. The V gene end was trimmed by 4 bases and the J gene end by 2 bases; junction bases not matched to a gene: 11. The CDR3 DNA is TGTGCCAGCAGCCCACTAGGGCGGGGGGCCACCTACGAGCAGTACTTC. Translation: CASSPLGRGATYEQYF.

The chain joins TRBV15 to TRBJ2-5; possible D gene TRBD2, 6 bases. Trimming removed 1 base at V and 5 bases at J, with 8 bases between. Germline V lookup: CDR1 LNHNV, CDR2 YYDKDF (reference sequence). This CDR3 comprises 13 residues. CDR3 sequence: CATSRGLDETQYF. The CDR3 region has the DNA TGTGCCACCAGCAGAGGACTAGACGAGACCCAGTACTTC. The whole variable domain, filled in from reference TRBV15 and TRBJ2-5, reads DAMVIQNPRYQVTQFGKPVTLSCSQTLNHNVMYWYQQKSSQAPKLLFHYYDKDFNNEADTPDNFQSRRPNTSFCFLDIRSPGLGDTAMYLCATSRGLDETQYFGPGTRLLVL.

V and J are TRBV5-4 and TRBJ1-4, with 9 bases aligning to TRBD1. Germline V gene data show CDR1 as SGHNT and CDR2 as YYREEE (reference sequence). After removal of 4 bases from V and 5 bases from J, the junction contained 3 bases not matched to a gene. This CDR3 region has 14 residues. Written as DNA, the CDR3 is TGTGCCAGCAGCCTTGGGACAGGGAATGAAAAACTGTTTTTT. Its protein is CASSLGTGNEKLFF.

CDR3 nucleotides: TGTGCCAGCAGCCCCCGCGTTCGCGGGGGCTACAATGAGCAGTTCTTC. Protein: CASSPRVRGGYNEQFF. The V and J genes are TRBV11-2 and TRBJ2-1; 7 positions agree with TRBD2. The CDR3 is 16 residues long. Unmatched junction bases numbered 10, after V lost 5 bases and J lost 3 bases. Looked up from germline, CDR1 is SGHAT and CDR2 is FQNNGV.